This is a list of T cell receptor beta chains from one sample in a study of shared clonotypes between healthy human individuals. Using immunoSEQ multiplex PCR, the repertoire was profiled, and TCRdb retains in-frame clones only, with some absent. The sample shows about 770,000 clones, 55% to 75% of them seen only once. The source material was memory CD4+ T cells sorted from blood. The receptor source for this set is a young woman in good health. Both conserved end residues are part of each CDR3. D genes are given only for firm matches.

cdr3_length: 16; v_call: TRBV5-1; d_call: NA; j_call: TRBJ1-5; cdr3_aa: CASSLRQDKGNQPQHF
cdr3_length: 14; v_call: TRBV27; d_call: TRBD1; j_call: TRBJ1-1; cdr3_aa: CASKMDRRNTEAFF
cdr3_length: 15; v_call: TRBV5-1; d_call: NA; j_call: TRBJ2-3; cdr3_aa: CASSSGVRAADTQYF
cdr3_length: 14; v_call: TRBV27; d_call: NA; j_call: TRBJ2-3; cdr3_aa: CASSLAGSTDTQYF
cdr3_length: 18; v_call: TRBV28; d_call: NA; j_call: TRBJ2-5; cdr3_aa: CASSLSVGGLRYQETQYF
cdr3_length: 14; v_call: TRBV11-2; d_call: TRBD1; j_call: TRBJ1-1; cdr3_aa: CASSSGQGYTEAFF
cdr3_length: 18; v_call: TRBV16; d_call: NA; j_call: TRBJ1-3; cdr3_aa: CASSQSGGRASSGNTIYF
cdr3_length: 16; v_call: TRBV2; d_call: NA; j_call: TRBJ2-2; cdr3_aa: CASSRSGQATTGELFF
cdr3_length: 14; v_call: TRBV29-1; d_call: TRBD2; j_call: TRBJ2-7; cdr3_aa: CSVKRAGGPYEQYF
cdr3_length: 16; v_call: TRBV14; d_call: NA; j_call: TRBJ2-1; cdr3_aa: CASSQVRGSSYNEQFF
cdr3_length: 15; v_call: TRBV19; d_call: TRBD1; j_call: TRBJ2-7; cdr3_aa: CASSGIGTGEYEQYF
cdr3_length: 16; v_call: TRBV5-1; d_call: TRBD2; j_call: TRBJ2-1; cdr3_aa: CASSLATSGRDNEQFF
cdr3_length: 13; v_call: TRBV5-8; d_call: NA; j_call: TRBJ2-3; cdr3_aa: CASSLEFRSQRYF
cdr3_length: 14; v_call: TRBV9; d_call: NA; j_call: TRBJ2-5; cdr3_aa: CASSVEAYQETQYF
cdr3_length: 13; v_call: TRBV30; d_call: TRBD2; j_call: TRBJ2-3; cdr3_aa: CASQAGAGDTQYF
cdr3_length: 15; v_call: TRBV5-1; d_call: TRBD2; j_call: TRBJ2-7; cdr3_aa: CASSPGLAGTNEQYF
cdr3_length: 17; v_call: TRBV28; d_call: NA; j_call: TRBJ1-5; cdr3_aa: CASSLWAGVDSNQPQHF
cdr3_length: 11; v_call: TRBV27; d_call: NA; j_call: TRBJ2-7; cdr3_aa: CASSLGGEQYF
cdr3_length: 16; v_call: TRBV5-8; d_call: NA; j_call: TRBJ2-5; cdr3_aa: CASSLGWLGEQETQYF
cdr3_length: 13; v_call: TRBV25-1; d_call: NA; j_call: TRBJ2-2; cdr3_aa: CASSRGGTGELFF
cdr3_length: 16; v_call: TRBV28; d_call: NA; j_call: TRBJ1-5; cdr3_aa: CASSLGGRHSNQPQHF
cdr3_length: 15; v_call: TRBV7-9; d_call: NA; j_call: TRBJ1-4; cdr3_aa: CASSREGVTNEKLFF
cdr3_length: 16; v_call: TRBV18; d_call: TRBD1; j_call: TRBJ2-1; cdr3_aa: CASSHTPGQGANEQFF
cdr3_length: 17; v_call: TRBV7-9; d_call: NA; j_call: TRBJ1-4; cdr3_aa: CASSPGRSLPTNEKLFF
cdr3_length: 15; v_call: TRBV18; d_call: NA; j_call: TRBJ1-1; cdr3_aa: CASSSNLIGSTEAFF
cdr3_length: 14; v_call: TRBV7-2; d_call: TRBD2; j_call: TRBJ2-5; cdr3_aa: CASSRALAEETQYF
cdr3_length: 12; v_call: TRBV5-1; d_call: NA; j_call: TRBJ2-5; cdr3_aa: CASSLYRETQYF
cdr3_length: 15; v_call: TRBV2; d_call: TRBD1; j_call: TRBJ1-4; cdr3_aa: CASSDRGQTNEKLFF
cdr3_length: 14; v_call: TRBV6-5; d_call: TRBD1; j_call: TRBJ1-1; cdr3_aa: CASKPPQGDTEAFF
cdr3_length: 16; v_call: TRBV2; d_call: TRBD2; j_call: TRBJ2-1; cdr3_aa: CASSHKTSGSYNEQFF